A selection of T cell receptor beta chains follows, all from one sample in a study of shared clonotypes between healthy human individuals. Repertoires were generated with immunoSEQ multiplex PCR, while TCRdb's copy carries only in-frame clones and drops some. The sample has some 2.1 million clones, roughly 96% seen once. The sequencing input was naive CD4+ T cells sorted from blood. These receptors were collected from a man between 18 and 35 years old in good health. Each CDR3 is given with its conserved first and last residue. Each record gives: J gene, CDR3 length, V gene, D gene, clone size, CDR3 protein, CDR3 DNA. The D gene is left open where the match is weak. Size tells how often a clone was seen (once, few, many) or the class of an expanded clone, and some rows leave it out.

TRBJ1-4 | 13 | TRBV5-1 | . | . | CASSTTVGEKLFF | TGCGCCAGCAGTACAACCGTAGGTGAAAAACTGTTTTTT
TRBJ1-5 | 15 | TRBV7-2 | TRBD1 | . | CASSYRGPANQPQHF | TGTGCCAGCAGCTACAGGGGGCCAGCAAATCAGCCCCAGCATTTT
TRBJ1-2 | 15 | TRBV13 | TRBD1 | . | CASSLVGQGNYGYTF | TGTGCCAGCAGCTTAGTAGGACAGGGAAACTATGGCTACACCTTC
TRBJ1-4 | 13 | TRBV7-6 | . | . | CASSRRHDEKLFF | TGTGCCAGCAGCCGACGACACGATGAAAAACTGTTTTTT
TRBJ1-1 | 13 | TRBV7-6 | . | . | CASSLREGTEAFF | TGTGCCAGCAGCTTGAGGGAGGGAACTGAAGCTTTCTTT
TRBJ2-1 | 15 | TRBV29-1 | TRBD2 | . | CSVGSGRSSYNEQFF | TGCAGCGTTGGGAGCGGGAGGAGCTCCTACAATGAGCAGTTCTTC
TRBJ1-5 | 16 | TRBV2 | . | . | CASRYGTVDSNQPQHF | TGTGCCAGCAGATACGGGACTGTCGATAGCAATCAGCCCCAGCATTTT
TRBJ1-2 | 17 | TRBV27 | TRBD1 | . | CASSLLPSARGLFGYTF | TGTGCCAGCAGTTTACTCCCGTCGGCAAGGGGGCTTTTTGGCTACACCTTC
TRBJ2-5 | 11 | TRBV7-3 | . | . | CASSLGGTQYF | TGTGCCAGCAGCCTCGGTGGGACCCAGTACTTC
TRBJ1-2 | 14 | TRBV6-1 | TRBD1 | . | CASSREAGGYGYTF | TGTGCCAGCAGCCGCGAGGCAGGGGGGTATGGCTACACCTTC
TRBJ1-2 | 15 | TRBV7-2 | TRBD1 | . | CASSLVQGAIYGYTF | TGTGCCAGCAGCTTAGTACAGGGGGCAATCTATGGCTACACCTTC
TRBJ1-1 | 17 | TRBV7-3 | TRBD1 | . | CASSSGTGFRGVTEAFF | TGTGCCAGCAGCTCCGGGACAGGGTTTCGCGGCGTCACTGAAGCTTTCTTT
TRBJ1-6 | 18 | TRBV5-7 | TRBD1 | once | CASSLVGTGASGNSPLHF | TGTGCCAGCAGCTTGGTCGGGACAGGGGCCTCCGGTAATTCACCCCTCCACTTT
TRBJ2-6 | 15 | TRBV5-4 | . | . | CASSLSGSGANVLTF | TGTGCCAGCAGCTTGAGTGGGTCTGGGGCCAACGTCCTGACTTTC
TRBJ2-2 | 14 | TRBV28 | . | . | CASSLNVYTGELFF | TGTGCCAGCAGTTTAAATGTATACACCGGGGAGCTGTTTTTT
TRBJ2-2 | 16 | TRBV11-3 | TRBD2 | . | CASSSTSGRTTGELFF | TGTGCCAGCAGCTCGACTAGCGGGAGGACCACCGGGGAGCTGTTTTTT
TRBJ1-3 | 16 | TRBV4-1 | TRBD1 | once | CASSQRDSQAGNTIYF | TGCGCCAGCAGCCAACGGGACAGCCAGGCAGGAAACACCATATATTTT
TRBJ2-3 | 14 | TRBV9 | TRBD2 | . | CASSVLAGEDTQYF | TGTGCCAGCAGCGTACTAGCGGGAGAAGATACGCAGTATTTT
TRBJ2-1 | 16 | TRBV7-2 | TRBD2 | . | CASSLGGTSGNYEQFF | TGTGCCAGCAGCTTAGGCGGGACTAGCGGGAACTATGAGCAGTTCTTC
TRBJ2-2 | 14 | TRBV9 | TRBD1 | . | CASSKHRGRGELFF | TGTGCCAGCAGCAAACACAGGGGGCGCGGGGAGCTGTTTTTT
TRBJ1-2 | 12 | TRBV5-1 | . | . | CASSKGSYGYTF | TGCGCCAGCAGCAAGGGTAGCTATGGCTACACCTTC
TRBJ2-7 | 15 | TRBV15 | TRBD2 | . | CATSYRASGVYEQYF | TGTGCCACCAGCTATCGGGCTAGCGGGGTTTATGAGCAGTACTTC